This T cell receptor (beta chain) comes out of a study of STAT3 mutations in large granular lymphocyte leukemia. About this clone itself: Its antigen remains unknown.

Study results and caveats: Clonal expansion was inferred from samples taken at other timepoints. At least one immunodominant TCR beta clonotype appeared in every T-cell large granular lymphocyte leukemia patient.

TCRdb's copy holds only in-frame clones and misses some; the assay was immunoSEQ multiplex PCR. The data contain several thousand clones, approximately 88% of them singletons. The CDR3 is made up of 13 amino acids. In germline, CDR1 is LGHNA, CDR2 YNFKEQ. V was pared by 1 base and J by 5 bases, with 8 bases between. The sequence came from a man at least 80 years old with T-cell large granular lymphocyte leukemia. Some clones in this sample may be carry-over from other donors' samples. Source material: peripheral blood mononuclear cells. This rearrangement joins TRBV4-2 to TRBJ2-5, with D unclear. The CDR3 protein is CASSQGLRETQYF. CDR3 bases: TGTGCCAGCAGCCAAGGGTTGCGGGAGACCCAGTACTTC.